Presented here are 15 T cell receptor beta chains from one specimen sequenced in a study of T cell responses to AZD1222 COVID-19 vaccine. Sequencing used immunoSEQ multiplex PCR; TCRdb keeps in-frame clones, though not all of them. The profile shows around 100,000 clones, around 87% of them singletons. Source: peripheral blood, taken on day 0 of MenACWY control vaccination. These receptors were obtained from an adult in good health.

V usage is TRBV5-1 and J usage is TRBJ2-6, with 7 positions matching TRBD1. V gave up 3 bases and J gave up 4 bases; unmatched junction bases: 7. Germline V gives CDR1 SGHRS, CDR2 YFSETQ. CDR3 length: 16 residues. The CDR3 region has the DNA TGCGCCAGCAGCTGGACAGGCGGTGGGGGGGCCAACGTCCTGACTTTC. The encoded protein is CASSWTGGGGANVLTF.

V is TRBV6-5 and J is TRBJ1-2; D unclear. CDR1 is MNHEY and CDR2 is SVGAGI in the germline V gene. This CDR3 has 12 residues. Trimming cost V 7 bases and J 4 bases, with 10 bases left between them. The CDR3 spells CASTTGSYGYTF. In nucleotides, the CDR3 is TGTGCCAGCACCACGGGCAGCTATGGCTACACCTTC.

The chain combines TRBV13 with TRBJ2-5; TRBD1 aligns across 8 bases. CDR3 length: 15 amino acids. Germline V gene sequence: CDR1 PRHDT, CDR2 FYEKMQ (reference sequence). V dropped 4 bases and J dropped 3; count of bases not matched to a gene: 7. CDR3 sequence reads: CASSSGTGLEETQYF. The CDR3 nucleotides read TGTGCCAGCAGCTCCGGGACAGGCCTTGAAGAGACCCAGTACTTC.

This chain joins TRBV5-4 and TRBJ1-1; D possibly corresponds to TRBD1 (5 bases). This CDR3 is 13 amino acids long. Germline V gives CDR1 SGHNT, CDR2 YYREEE (reference sequence). V was cut by 5 bases and J by 6 bases, with 14 bases left in between. CDR3 in DNA: TGTGCCAGCAGATCTTCAGGGTTGGCTGAAGCTTTCTTT. The encoded protein is CASRSSGLAEAFF.

V usage is TRBV7-2 and J usage is TRBJ2-1; tentative D call: TRBD2 (5 bases). CDR1 and CDR2 from the germline V gene are SGHTA and FQGNSA. V dropped 2 bases and J dropped 8 bases, with 16 bases sitting between them. The CDR3 length is 15 residues. CDR3 bases: TGTGCCAGCAGCTTATGGGCCTTGGGGAGCCATGAGCAGTTCTTC. Amino acids: CASSLWALGSHEQFF.

This clone has more than one count but fewer than ten. V gene TRBV9 combines with J gene TRBJ2-3, with 11 bases fitting TRBD2. The CDR3 is 13 residues long. Germline V gene sequence: CDR1 SGDLS, CDR2 YYNGEE. The J segment lost 4 bases and the V segment lost 7 bases, leaving 2 bases of the junction unmatched. As DNA, the CDR3 is TGTGCCAGCGGACTAGCGGGTTCAGATACGCAGTATTTT. Its protein product is CASGLAGSDTQYF.

This rearrangement joins TRBV6-5 to TRBJ2-7; 8 positions agree with TRBD1. CDR1 is MNHEY and CDR2 is SVGAGI in the germline V gene. This CDR3 has 15 amino acids. Germline trimming cut 5 bases from V and 2 bases from J; bases unmatched to any gene: 8. The CDR3 sequence is CASSKDRVTTYEQYF. The CDR3 bases are TGTGCCAGCAGTAAGGACAGGGTCACGACCTACGAGCAGTACTTC.

The gene calls are TRBV19 and TRBJ1-4; TRBD1 agrees at 7 bases. V dropped 4 bases and J dropped 8; count of bases not matched to a gene: 10. The CDR3 has 15 residues. CDR1 is LNHDA, CDR2 SQIVND, per germline (reference sequence). In DNA form, the CDR3 reads TGTGCCAGTAGTAGCGACAGGGATGTTGGAGAAAAACTGTTTTTT. It encodes CASSSDRDVGEKLFF.

This chain links TRBV10-3 with TRBJ1-1; D not certain. Germline V CDR1 and CDR2: ENHRY, SYGVKD. The V and J ends lost 3 bases and 0 bases respectively, with 17 bases between them. The CDR3 has 17 residues. The CDR3 here is CAISDPRAAHMNTEAFF. The CDR3 region has the DNA TGTGCCATCAGTGACCCCCGCGCTGCTCATATGAACACTGAAGCTTTCTTT.

V and J are TRBV28 and TRBJ2-1; 7 nucleotides match TRBD2. The CDR3 loop spans 16 amino acids. The trim removed 3 bases at V and 5 bases at J, leaving 10 bases unmatched. Germline values: CDR1 MDHEN, CDR2 SYDVKM. CDR3 DNA sequence: TGTGCCAGCAGTTTCGTAAGCGGGACGGGGAACAATGAGCAGTTCTTC. Its protein is CASSFVSGTGNNEQFF.

V usage is TRBV6-2 or TRBV6-3 and J usage is TRBJ2-7, with 10 bases matching TRBD2. The CDR3 length is 19 residues. Germline V CDR1 and CDR2: MNHEY, SVGEGT. The V gene end was trimmed by 0 bases and the J gene end by 0 bases; junction bases not matched to a gene: 11. CDR3 loop: CASSYSVLAGAISSYEQYF. CDR3 DNA sequence: TGTGCCAGCAGTTACTCGGTCCTAGCGGGGGCCATTAGCTCCTACGAGCAGTACTTC.

The V call is TRBV6-2 or TRBV6-3, the J call TRBJ2-5; D might be TRBD1 or TRBD2, each matching 5 bases. Germline V CDR1 and CDR2: MNHEY, SVGEGT. V lost 5 bases and J 5 bases, leaving 9 bases between the germline ends. CDR3 length equals 12 residues. The CDR3, as DNA: TGTGCCAGCAGTGGGACGACGGAGACCCAGTACTTC. Translation gives CASSGTTETQYF.

This chain joins TRBV28 and TRBJ2-6; 8 bases align to TRBD1. Germline CDR1 reads MDHEN; CDR2 reads SYDVKM. Trimming at V came to 3 bases and at J to 3 bases, leaving 4 bases not matched to a gene. The CDR3 runs to 16 residues. The CDR3 loop is CASSLQGAFGANVLTF. DNA of the CDR3: TGTGCCAGCAGTTTGCAGGGGGCATTTGGGGCCAACGTCCTGACTTTC. Full variable domain (remainder filled in from reference TRBV28 and TRBJ2-6): DVKVTQSSRYLVKRTGEKVFLECVQDMDHENMFWYRQDPGLGLRLIYFSYDVKMKEKGDIPEGYSVSREKKERFSLILESASTNQTSMYLCASSLQGAFGANVLTFGAGSRLTVL.

The J gene is TRBJ2-7, the V gene TRBV21-1; TRBD2 is taken as the D call from the table, unchecked against the DNA. TRBV21-1 constitutes a pseudogene. The CDR3 covers 21 residues. Here the CDR3 reads CASSKASGTSGTLVGRYEQYF. CDR3 coding DNA: TGTGCCAGCAGCAAAGCTTCCGGGACTAGCGGCACTCTTGTGGGAAGGTACGAGCAGTACTTC.

V is TRBV20-1 and J is TRBJ2-1; D not resolved. CDR1 and CDR2 from the germline V gene are DFQATT and SNEGSKA (reference sequence). The length of the CDR3 is 11 residues. V gave up 5 bases and J gave up 1 base, with 3 bases separating them. CDR3 amino acids: CSAESYNEQFF. The CDR3 DNA sequence: TGCAGTGCTGAATCCTACAATGAGCAGTTCTTC.